The present T cell receptor (beta chain) was sequenced within a study of long-term antiretroviral therapy in people with HIV. Notes on this clone: Antigen specificity is unknown.

With survey level as its setting, the immunoSEQ assay was v3.0. Sequencing was performed with immunoSEQ multiplex PCR; in TCRdb, only in-frame clones are kept and a portion is missing. The repertoire holds some 47,000 clones, 90% to 95% seen once, with less than 3% in the top ten. General observations from the study: Narrower CDR3 length ranges marked HIV repertoires relative to controls. Diversity increased after ART yet remained lower than in transplant donor controls.

The CDR3 runs to 13 residues. Trimming pared 8 bases from V and 5 bases from J, leaving 13 bases between. The V gene's germline CDR1 is MNHNS and CDR2 SASEGT. J is TRBJ1-5 and V is TRBV6-1; D is perhaps TRBD1 (6 bases). This clonotype originated in a woman in her forties or fifties with HIV. Sample: unsorted PBMCs, taken 3.7 years after starting antiretroviral therapy. For the CDR3, the DNA is TGTGCCAGCTCGTCGGGGGGCGATCAGCCCCAGCATTTT. Its protein product is CASSSGGDQPQHF.